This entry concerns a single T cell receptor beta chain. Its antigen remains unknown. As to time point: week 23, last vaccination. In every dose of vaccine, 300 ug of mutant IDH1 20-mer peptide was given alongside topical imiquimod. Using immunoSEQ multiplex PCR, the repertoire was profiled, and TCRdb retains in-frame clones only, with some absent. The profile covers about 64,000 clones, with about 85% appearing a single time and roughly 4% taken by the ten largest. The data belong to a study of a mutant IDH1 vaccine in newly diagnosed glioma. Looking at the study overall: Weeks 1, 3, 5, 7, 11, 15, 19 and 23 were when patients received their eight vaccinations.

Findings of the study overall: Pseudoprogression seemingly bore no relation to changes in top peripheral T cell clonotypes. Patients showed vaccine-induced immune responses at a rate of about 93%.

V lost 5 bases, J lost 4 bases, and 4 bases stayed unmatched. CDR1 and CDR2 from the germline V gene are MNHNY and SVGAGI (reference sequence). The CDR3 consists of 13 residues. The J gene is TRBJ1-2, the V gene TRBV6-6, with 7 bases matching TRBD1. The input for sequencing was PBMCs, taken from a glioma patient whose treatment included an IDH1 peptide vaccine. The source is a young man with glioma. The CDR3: CASSTDRVYGYTF. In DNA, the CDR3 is TGTGCCAGCAGTACAGACAGGGTCTATGGCTACACCTTC.